This T cell receptor (beta chain) comes out of a study of monozygotic twins with inflammatory bowel disease (dated 2019 in TCRdb). Concerning the study at large: The full study comprised around 28 monozygotic twin pairs: nine German pairs (four IBD-concordant, five IBD-discordant) and 19 IBD-discordant Danish pairs. The search for disease-associated traits relied mainly on comparing, within discordant pairs, IBD patients with their genetically identical healthy co-twins. Each individual had, on average, about 151 000 unique TCRalpha sequences and 181 000 unique TCRbeta sequences available for analysis.

What the authors observed across the whole study: The analysis was unable to tell apart different T cell subtypes. No single strong signal or clonotype linked to IBD turned up in the results, so the idea that one exists was not supported. IBD patients had lower TCRbeta repertoire diversity, measured by the inverse Simpson index, than their healthy co-twins. Concordant and discordant twins showed no difference in repertoire similarity, possibly because of limited statistical power. Fewer clonotypes were shared with other individuals by IBD patients than by healthy twins, most markedly in patients showing signs of disease activity. Because patients received different immunosuppressive treatments, the repertoires may have picked up extra background noise and variability between individuals.

Libraries came from 5' RACE. Preparation of each TCR library used approximately 3,700 ng of total RNA. For each sample, cDNA was synthesized in eight separate reactions using SMARTScribe reverse transcriptase. During cDNA synthesis, template switching was used to introduce unique molecular identifiers that contained a 6-nucleotide sample barcode. TCRalpha and TCRbeta cDNA was amplified in two nested PCRs of roughly 17 and 9 cycles, and bead purification was carried out after each PCR. Before amplification, the cDNA was treated with uracil DNA-glycosylase and purified using the QIAquick PCR purification kit. In the second PCR, Illumina TruSeq-compatible adapters and sample-specific barcodes were added. TapeStation and Qubit were used to check library quality and concentration, and around 5 ng of each library went into the pool. The pooled libraries were sequenced with 2 x 100 bp reads and custom sequencing primers on an Illumina HiSeq2500 single-index Rapid Run. Processing in the source paper ran as follows. PCR and sequencing errors were corrected by UMI-based consensus assembly using MiGEC version 1.2.6. MiXCR version 2.1.1 was used for V(D)J alignment, clonotype assembly and CDR3 extraction. Normalisation of gene usage, clonotype sharing and MAIT/NKT TCR abundance was achieved by analysing the top 1000, 10 000 and 20 000 clonotypes per sample. After downsampling to 27 000 UMIs, diversity was calculated as the inverse Simpson index using the vegan R package. Paired Mann-Whitney U tests on discordant twin pairs were used, with Benjamini-Hochberg multiple-testing correction. After TCRdb reprocessed the reads, each CDR3 protein sequence was kept as one row, without DNA. TCRdb's processing, not the authors', yielded these V and J calls. The sample has about 380,000 distinct CDR3 sequences on record. The leading ten clones occupy around 2.6% of the sample.

From each donor, an approximately 2.5 ml peripheral blood sample was drawn into PAXgene tubes and stored at -80 degrees C. Without T cell sorting, total RNA was isolated from whole blood using the PAXgene blood miRNA kit on an automated QIAcube. Peripheral blood from monozygotic twin pairs, either concordant or discordant for inflammatory bowel disease, underwent deep TCRalpha and TCRbeta repertoire profiling that used unique molecular barcoding. Smoking habits were recorded for all twin pairs, with individuals classified as current, former or never smokers. The CDR3 measures 13 amino acids from cysteine to phenylalanine. The nucleotide record is missing. CDR1 and CDR2 are drawn from the germline V gene: SGHVS, FQNEAQ. To note about this clonotype: The antigen this receptor binds is unknown.

This receptor was obtained from a human donor with ulcerative colitis or Crohn's disease, or a healthy co-twin of an affected twin (not recorded which). Sequenced input: blood. The rearranged chain carries TRBV7-8 and TRBJ1-1. The CDR3 is CASSLERALEAFF.